One T cell receptor (beta chain) is described in this entry. One end of the junction varies from germline; a read error may be responsible. Sample time point: pretreatment peripheral blood. The data were obtained in a study of PD-L1 blockade in urothelial cancer. Sequencing used immunoSEQ multiplex PCR; TCRdb keeps in-frame clones, though not all of them. Seen here are tens of thousands of clones, roughly 88% observed once, and the top ten hold 4.5%. Germline loops: CDR1 SEHNR, CDR2 FQNEAQ (reference sequence). The CDR3 spans 14 residues. V gene TRBV7-9 combines with J gene TRBJ2-4; 7 bases map to TRBD1. This receptor was obtained from a man aged 65 to 79 with urothelial cancer. The sample was PBMCs, taken around atezolizumab (anti-PD-L1) treatment. The CDR3 here is CASSLDRVLDIQYF. CDR3 nucleotides: TGTGCCAGCAGTTTAGACAGGGTTCTGGACATTCAGTACTTC.